The 2 T cell receptor beta chains presented below share a single source sample, sequenced in a study of blood T cell repertoires in COVID-19. Data came from immunoSEQ multiplex PCR; TCRdb stores just in-frame clones and leaves some out. The table shows about 140,000 clones, with over 60% occurring only once. Input material: PBMCs or T cells enriched from blood (not recorded which). The receptors here all came from a woman in her forties or fifties who had recovered from COVID-19.

This sequence joins TRBV29-1 and TRBJ2-1; D gene uncertain. The CDR3 loop spans 14 amino acids. Per germline, CDR1 SQVTM and CDR2 ANQGSEA. Trimming removed 6 bases at V and 2 bases at J, with 14 bases between. The CDR3 DNA is TGCAGCGTGAATTTCCCGGGTGCCTACAATGAGCAGTTCTTC. Its protein product is CSVNFPGAYNEQFF.

This chain uses TRBV19 with TRBJ1-5; TRBD1 might be the D (5 bases). The CDR3 sequence is 16 residues long. CDR1 and CDR2 (germline): LNHDA, SQIVND (reference sequence). Trimming left V 2 bases short and J 0 bases short, with 11 bases between. The CDR3: CASSISWGDSNQPQHF. CDR3 nucleotides: TGTGCCAGTAGTATAAGTTGGGGGGATAGCAATCAGCCCCAGCATTTT.